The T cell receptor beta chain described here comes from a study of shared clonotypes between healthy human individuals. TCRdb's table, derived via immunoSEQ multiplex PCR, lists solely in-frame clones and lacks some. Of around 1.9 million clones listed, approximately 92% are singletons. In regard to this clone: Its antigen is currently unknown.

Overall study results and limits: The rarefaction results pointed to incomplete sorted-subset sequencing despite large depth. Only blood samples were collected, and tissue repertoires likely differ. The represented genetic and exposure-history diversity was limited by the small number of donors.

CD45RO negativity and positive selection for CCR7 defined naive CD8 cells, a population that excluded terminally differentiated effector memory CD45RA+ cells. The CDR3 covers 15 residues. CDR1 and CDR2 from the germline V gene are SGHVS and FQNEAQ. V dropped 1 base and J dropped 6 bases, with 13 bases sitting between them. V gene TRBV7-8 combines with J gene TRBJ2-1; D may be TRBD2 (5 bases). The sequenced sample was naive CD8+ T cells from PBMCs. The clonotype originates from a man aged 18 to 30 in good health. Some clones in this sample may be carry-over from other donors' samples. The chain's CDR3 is CASSLEPDFGNEQFF. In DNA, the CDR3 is TGTGCCAGCAGCTTAGAACCGGACTTTGGCAATGAGCAGTTCTTC.